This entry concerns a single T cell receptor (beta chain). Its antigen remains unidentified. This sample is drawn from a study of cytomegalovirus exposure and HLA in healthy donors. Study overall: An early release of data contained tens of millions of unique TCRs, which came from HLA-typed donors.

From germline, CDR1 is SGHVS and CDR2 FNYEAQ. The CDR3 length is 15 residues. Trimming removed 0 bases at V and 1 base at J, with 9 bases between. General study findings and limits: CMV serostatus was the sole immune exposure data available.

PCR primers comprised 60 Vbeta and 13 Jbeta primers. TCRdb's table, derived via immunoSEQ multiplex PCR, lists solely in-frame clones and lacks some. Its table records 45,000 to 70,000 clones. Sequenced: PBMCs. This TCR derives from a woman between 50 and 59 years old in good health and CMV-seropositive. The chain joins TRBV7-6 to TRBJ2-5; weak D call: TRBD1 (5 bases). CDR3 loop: CASSLAGQLQETQYF. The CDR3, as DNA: TGTGCCAGCAGCTTAGCGGGGCAGCTCCAAGAGACCCAGTACTTC.